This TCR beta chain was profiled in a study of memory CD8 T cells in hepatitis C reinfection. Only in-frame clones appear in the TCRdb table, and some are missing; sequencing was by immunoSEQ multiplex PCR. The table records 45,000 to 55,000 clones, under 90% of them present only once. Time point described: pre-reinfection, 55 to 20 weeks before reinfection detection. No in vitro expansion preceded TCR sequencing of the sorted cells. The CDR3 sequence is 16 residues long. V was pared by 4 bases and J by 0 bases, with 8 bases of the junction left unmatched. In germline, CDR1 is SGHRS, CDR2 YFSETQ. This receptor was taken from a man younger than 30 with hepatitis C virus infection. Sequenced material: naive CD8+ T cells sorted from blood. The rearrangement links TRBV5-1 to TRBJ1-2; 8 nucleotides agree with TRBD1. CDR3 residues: CASSTGQGNTNYGYTF. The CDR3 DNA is TGCGCCAGCAGCACCGGACAGGGTAATACTAACTATGGCTACACCTTC.